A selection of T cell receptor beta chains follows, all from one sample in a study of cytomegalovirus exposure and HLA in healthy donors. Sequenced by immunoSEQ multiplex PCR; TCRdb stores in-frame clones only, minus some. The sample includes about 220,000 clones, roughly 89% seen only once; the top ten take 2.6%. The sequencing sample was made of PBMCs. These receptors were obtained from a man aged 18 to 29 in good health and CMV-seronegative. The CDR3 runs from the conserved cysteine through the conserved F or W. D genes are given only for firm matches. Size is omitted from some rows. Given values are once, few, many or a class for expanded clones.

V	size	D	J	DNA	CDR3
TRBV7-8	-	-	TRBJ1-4	TGTGCCAGCAGCCCCCCCACAGATAGGGGAAATGAAAAACTGTTTTTT	CASSPPTDRGNEKLFF
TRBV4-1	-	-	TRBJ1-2	TGCGCCAGCAGCCAAGATCCCACTAACTATGGCTACACCTTC	CASSQDPTNYGYTF
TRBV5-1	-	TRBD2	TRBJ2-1	TGCGCCAGCAGCTTAGGGCGGTCGGGACTAGGGTACAATGAGCAGTTCTTC	CASSLGRSGLGYNEQFF
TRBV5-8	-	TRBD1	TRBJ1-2	TGTGCCAGCAGCCGATCGGCGACAGGGATAGGCTACACCTTC	CASSRSATGIGYTF
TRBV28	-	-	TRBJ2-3	TGTGCCAGCACCCTATTCCCTGGCACAGATACGCAGTATTTT	CASTLFPGTDTQYF
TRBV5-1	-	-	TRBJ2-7	TGCGCCAGCAGCTTGCCCCTTGGGGGGATGGCCTACGAGCAGTACTTC	CASSLPLGGMAYEQYF
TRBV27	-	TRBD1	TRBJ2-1	TGTGCCAGCAGCAGACAGGGTGGAGAGCAGTTCTTC	CASSRQGGEQFF
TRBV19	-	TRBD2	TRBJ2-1	TGTGCCAGTAGCCACGGCGGGAGGGCTAGCAATGAGCAGTTCTTC	CASSHGGRASNEQFF
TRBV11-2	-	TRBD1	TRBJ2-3	TGTGCCAGCAGCCCAGTACCGGGACAGGAAAAAGATACGCAGTATTTT	CASSPVPGQEKDTQYF
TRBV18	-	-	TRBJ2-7	TGTGCCAGCTCACCAAGGCTCCAGGGGACCACCTACGAGCAGTACTTC	CASSPRLQGTTYEQYF
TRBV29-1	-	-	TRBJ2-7	TGCAGCGTTGGACTGATCTATGGAGTGGAGCAGTACTTC	CSVGLIYGVEQYF
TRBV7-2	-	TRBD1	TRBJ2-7	TGTGCCAGCAGCCGGACAGGCTACGAGCAGTACTTC	CASSRTGYEQYF
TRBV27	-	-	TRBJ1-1	TGTGCCAGCAGTTTCATACAAGGGGACACTGAAGCTTTCTTT	CASSFIQGDTEAFF
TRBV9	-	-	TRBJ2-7	TGTGCCAGCAGCGTAGGTGCGGACTCCTACGAGCAGTACTTC	CASSVGADSYEQYF
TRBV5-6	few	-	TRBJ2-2	TGTGCCAGCAGCCCGACATATACCGGGGAGCTGTTTTTT	CASSPTYTGELFF
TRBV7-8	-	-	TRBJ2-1	TGTGCCAGCAGCTTAGGGCGGGTGGGCTACAATGAGCAGTTCTTC	CASSLGRVGYNEQFF